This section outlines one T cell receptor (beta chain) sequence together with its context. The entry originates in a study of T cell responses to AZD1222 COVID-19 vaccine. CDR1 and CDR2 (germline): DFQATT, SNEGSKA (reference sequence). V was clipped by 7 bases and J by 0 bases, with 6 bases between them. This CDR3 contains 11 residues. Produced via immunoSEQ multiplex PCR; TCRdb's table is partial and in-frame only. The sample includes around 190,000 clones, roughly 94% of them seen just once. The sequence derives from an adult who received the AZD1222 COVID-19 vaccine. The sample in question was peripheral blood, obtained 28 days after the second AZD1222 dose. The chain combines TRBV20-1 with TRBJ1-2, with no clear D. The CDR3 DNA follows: TGCAGTGTAGTTTCTAACTATGGCTACACCTTC. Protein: CSVVSNYGYTF.